The next 27 T cell receptor beta chains were all read from a single sample in a study of cytomegalovirus exposure and HLA in healthy donors. PCR was performed using 60 Vbeta and 13 Jbeta primers. The table came from immunoSEQ multiplex PCR; TCRdb's copy has only in-frame clones and leaves some out. The table shows 100,000 to 130,000 clones, with roughly 80% occurring only once. Sequencing was carried out using PBMCs. These receptors all come from a man aged 30-40 years in good health and CMV-seronegative.

The chain is built from TRBV29-1 and TRBJ2-3; possible D gene TRBD2, 6 bases. V was cut by 3 bases and J by 10 bases, with 14 bases left in between. Looked up from germline, CDR1 is SQVTM and CDR2 is ANQGSEA. The CDR3 contains 12 residues. As DNA, the CDR3 is TGCAGCGTTGAGCAGGAGATAGCGGCGCAGTATTTT. Protein product: CSVEQEIAAQYF.

This chain joins TRBV28 and TRBJ2-3, with D maybe TRBD1 (6 bases). Trimming cost V 6 bases and J 2 bases, with 18 bases left between them. This CDR3 contains 16 residues. Germline V gene sequence: CDR1 MDHEN, CDR2 SYDVKM. Written as DNA, the CDR3 is TGTGCCAGCAGACTCGATCCGGGACAATCCACAGATACGCAGTATTTT. Translating gives CASRLDPGQSTDTQYF.

This sequence joins TRBV4-1 and TRBJ2-7, with 12 bases fitting TRBD1. CDR1 and CDR2 from the germline V gene are MGHRA and YSYEKL. The CDR3 is made up of 17 amino acids. Trimming cost V 3 bases and J 7 bases; bases outside gene matches: 13. The CDR3 nucleotides are TGCGCCAGCAGCCATCCGGGGGCCGGGACAGGGGGCATTGAGCAGTACTTC. Translating it yields CASSHPGAGTGGIEQYF.

The gene calls are TRBV2 and TRBJ1-2; the D is unclear. The V and J ends lost 7 bases and 0 bases respectively, with 6 bases between them. Germline CDR1 is SNHLY and CDR2 is FYNNEI. This CDR3 has 12 amino acids. CDR3 in DNA: TGTGCCAGCAACAGAGCTAACTATGGCTACACCTTC. Its protein is CASNRANYGYTF.

CDR3: CASSHIRDGNTIYF. The CDR3, as DNA: TGCGCCAGCAGCCATATCAGGGATGGAAACACCATATATTTT. The rearrangement uses TRBV4-1 and TRBJ1-3, with D possibly TRBD1 on 5 matching bases. V was trimmed by 3 bases and J by 3 bases, leaving 9 bases between them. CDR1 is MGHRA and CDR2 is YSYEKL in the germline V gene. This CDR3 region has 14 residues.

This sequence joins TRBV30 and TRBJ1-1; possible D gene TRBD1, 6 bases. From germline, CDR1 is GTSNPN and CDR2 SVGIG (reference sequence). The CDR3 consists of 14 residues. With 5 bases removed from V and 1 base from J, the gap between germline ends came to 14 bases. CDR3: CAWGRGGPNTEAFF. The CDR3 DNA reads TGTGCCTGGGGACGAGGGGGTCCGAACACTGAAGCTTTCTTT.

The J gene is TRBJ1-5, the V gene TRBV7-9; 7 bases are a match to TRBD1. CDR1 is SEHNR and CDR2 is FQNEAQ in the germline V gene (reference sequence). This CDR3 is 13 amino acids long. J gave up 6 bases and V 5 bases, and 4 bases lay outside the gene matches. This CDR3 reads CASSLDRVQPQHF. CDR3 in DNA: TGTGCCAGCAGCCTAGACAGGGTTCAGCCCCAGCATTTT.

This sequence joins TRBV18 and TRBJ1-2, with D tentatively TRBD1 (5 bases). The V gene lost 5 bases and the J gene lost 1 base, with 8 bases spanning the gap. CDR1 is KGHSH and CDR2 is LQKENI in the germline V gene. This CDR3 contains 13 residues. The CDR3 sequence is CASSTDSNYGYTF. CDR3 sequence (DNA): TGTGCCAGCTCAACTGACAGTAACTATGGCTACACCTTC.

The V gene is TRBV2, the J gene TRBJ1-2; 7 positions match TRBD1. Trimming took 6 bases from V and 7 from J; bases not matched to a gene: 14. Germline assignment: CDR1 SNHLY and CDR2 FYNNEI. This CDR3 comprises 15 residues. CDR3 sequence reads: CASRTQGVSYGGYTF. Written as DNA, the CDR3 is TGTGCCAGCAGGACTCAGGGGGTTAGTTACGGTGGCTACACCTTC.

The V gene is TRBV6-5, the J gene TRBJ1-2; D unresolved. The CDR3 consists of 13 residues. Trimming took off 7 bases at V and 7 bases at J, with 16 bases between the two ends. Germline loops: CDR1 MNHEY, CDR2 SVGAGI. CDR3 residues: CASTLGHAGGYTF. The DNA for the CDR3 is TGTGCCAGCACCCTCGGTCACGCGGGTGGCTACACCTTC.

V usage is TRBV5-6 and J usage is TRBJ1-3; maybe TRBD1 (5 bases). This CDR3 has 15 residues. Germline V lookup: CDR1 SGHDT, CDR2 YYEEEE. Between the trimmed V and J ends, which lost 2 bases and 2 bases, there was a span of 11 bases. CDR3 amino acids: CASSFGGGAGNTIYF. The CDR3 DNA follows: TGTGCCAGCAGCTTTGGGGGGGGAGCTGGAAACACCATATATTTT.

The chain has TRBV6-6 and TRBJ2-7, with 8 nucleotides matching TRBD1. Germline assignment: CDR1 MNHNY and CDR2 SVGAGI (reference sequence). The junction had 6 bases not matched to a gene; V was cut back by 3 bases and J by 2 bases. This CDR3 has 15 residues. CDR3 amino acids: CASSYTTGETYEQYF. The CDR3 DNA sequence: TGTGCCAGCAGTTATACGACAGGGGAGACCTACGAGCAGTACTTC.

This clone occurred a few times. The chain joins TRBV2 to TRBJ2-3; 12 bases map to TRBD2. V trimming: 6 bases; J trimming: 7 bases; junction bases outside the gene matches: 5. CDR3 size: 14 residues. CDR1 SNHLY and CDR2 FYNNEI come from the germline V gene. Here the CDR3 DNA reads TGTGCCAGCAGAAGACTAGCGGGGGCCAATACGCAGTATTTT. It encodes CASRRLAGANTQYF.

The chain joins TRBV6-5 to TRBJ2-5, with 8 bases fitting TRBD2. J lost 5 bases, V lost 7 bases, and 12 bases had no gene match. Germline CDR1 reads MNHEY; CDR2 reads SVGAGI. The length of the CDR3 is 15 residues. CDR3 sequence: CASTSRTGGIETQYF. CDR3 DNA: TGTGCCAGCACCTCCAGGACGGGGGGGATTGAGACCCAGTACTTC.

The DNA of the CDR3 is TGTGCCAGCAGCCCCGCAGGGGGAGAGACCCAGTACTTC. This sequence encodes CASSPAGGETQYF. The V and J genes are TRBV7-9 and TRBJ2-5, with TRBD1 matching over 7 bases. Trimming cost V 5 bases and J 4 bases; bases outside gene matches: 4. Looked up from germline, CDR1 is SEHNR and CDR2 is FQNEAQ (reference sequence). The CDR3 totals 13 residues. The whole variable domain, remainder taken from reference TRBV7-9 and TRBJ2-5, is DTGVSQNPRHKITKRGQNVTFRCDPISEHNRLYWYRQTLGQGPEFLTYFQNEAQLEKSRLLSDRFSAERPKGSFSTLEIQRTEQGDSAMYLCASSPAGGETQYFGPGTRLLVL.

The chain joins TRBV27 to TRBJ2-7; D gene unclear. Germline assignment: CDR1 MNHEY and CDR2 SMNVEV (reference sequence). The length of the CDR3 is 13 residues. Trimming took 1 base from V and 6 from J, leaving 10 bases between them. The CDR3: CASSLFFPGEQYF. The CDR3 DNA sequence: TGTGCCAGCAGTTTATTTTTTCCCGGCGAGCAGTACTTC.

The chain links TRBV5-1 to TRBJ2-7, with D possibly TRBD1 on 6 matching bases. V was clipped by 0 bases and J by 5 bases, with 6 bases between them. In germline, CDR1 is SGHRS, CDR2 YFSETQ. This CDR3 region has 12 residues. The CDR3 loop is CASSLAGDEQYF. The DNA of the CDR3 is TGCGCCAGCAGCTTGGCAGGGGACGAGCAGTACTTC. Using reference TRBV5-1 and TRBJ2-7 for the parts outside the CDR3, the full variable domain is KAGVTQTPRYLIKTRGQQVTLSCSPISGHRSVSWYQQTPGQGLQFLFEYFSETQRNKGNFPGRFSGRQFSNSRSEMNVSTLELGDSALYLCASSLAGDEQYFGPGTRLTVT.

V and J are TRBV7-6 and TRBJ1-1; a possible D gene is TRBD1 (6 bases). The V and J ends lost 5 bases and 4 bases respectively, with 17 bases between them. The CDR3 spans 15 residues. The germline V gene has CDR1 SGHVS and CDR2 FNYEAQ. The CDR3 DNA is TGTGCCAGCAGCCTAGGGACAAACCTCGGCACTGAAGCTTTCTTT. Protein: CASSLGTNLGTEAFF. The full variable domain, its missing parts supplied by reference TRBV7-6 and TRBJ1-1, is GAGVSQSPRYKVTKRGQDVALRCDPISGHVSLYWYRQALGQGPEFLTYFNYEAQQDKSGLPNDRFSAERPEGSISTLTIQRTEQRDSAMYRCASSLGTNLGTEAFFGQGTRLTVV.

The table lists this clone with a few counts. V usage is TRBV19 and J usage is TRBJ1-2; TRBD1 aligns across 8 bases. V lost 2 bases to trimming and J lost 4 bases; unmatched junction nucleotides: 3. Germline loops: CDR1 LNHDA, CDR2 SQIVND (reference sequence). The CDR3 covers 14 residues. CDR3 DNA sequence: TGTGCCAGTAGTATACCAGGGGGCGGCTATGGCTACACCTTC. This gives the protein CASSIPGGGYGYTF. Based on the CDR3 plus reference TRBV19 and TRBJ1-2, the full variable domain is DGGITQSPKYLFRKEGQNVTLSCEQNLNHDAMYWYRQDPGQGLRLIYYSQIVNDFQKGDIAEGYSVSREKKESFPLTVTSAQKNPTAFYLCASSIPGGGYGYTFGSGTRLTVV.

The gene calls are TRBV5-6 and TRBJ2-7; D is possibly TRBD1 (5 bases). CDR3 length: 15 amino acids. Trimming cost V 5 bases and J 2 bases, with 17 bases left between them. Per the germline V gene, CDR1 is SGHDT and CDR2 is YYEEEE. The CDR3: CASRPQGTLAYEQYF. CDR3 bases: TGTGCCAGCAGACCCCAGGGTACCCTAGCCTACGAGCAGTACTTC.

This clone appeared a few times. This rearrangement joins TRBV5-4 to TRBJ2-2; D call uncertain. This CDR3 comprises 14 residues. The V and J ends lost 3 bases and 1 base respectively, with 7 bases between them. The germline gives CDR1 SGHNT, CDR2 YYREEE (reference sequence). CDR3 coding DNA: TGTGCCAGCAGCTCGTCGGTGAACACCGGGGAGCTGTTTTTT. It yields the protein CASSSSVNTGELFF. Combining the CDR3 with reference TRBV5-4 and TRBJ2-2 gives the whole variable domain ETGVTQSPTHLIKTRGQQVTLRCSSQSGHNTVSWYQQALGQGPQFIFQYYREEENGRGNFPPRFSGLQFPNYSSELNVNALELDDSALYLCASSSSVNTGELFFGEGSRLTVL.

The chain links TRBV27 to TRBJ2-7, with 10 positions matching TRBD1. The CDR3 contains 13 residues. Losses at the gene ends were 9 bases for V and 5 bases for J; bases not matched to a gene: 7. The germline V gene has CDR1 MNHEY and CDR2 SMNVEV (reference sequence). This CDR3 is CARDDRGRDEQYF. For the CDR3, the DNA is TGTGCCAGGGACGACAGGGGGCGGGACGAGCAGTACTTC.

The chain carries TRBV5-1 and TRBJ2-3; D possibly corresponds to TRBD2 (5 bases). This CDR3 spans 13 amino acids. Germline V lookup: CDR1 SGHRS, CDR2 YFSETQ. V gave up 4 bases and J gave up 0 bases, with 6 bases separating them. The CDR3 reads CASSRTSTDTQYF. The CDR3 region has the DNA TGCGCCAGCAGCCGGACTAGCACAGATACGCAGTATTTT.

The chain is built from TRBV28 and TRBJ2-1, with D unresolved. The CDR3 has 12 residues. Germline lookup yields CDR1 MDHEN and CDR2 SYDVKM. With 6 bases removed from V and 8 bases from J, the gap between germline ends came to 11 bases. The CDR3 region is CASSQHEDEQFF. The CDR3 bases are TGTGCCAGCAGCCAACACGAGGATGAGCAGTTCTTC. Together with reference TRBV28 and TRBJ2-1, the CDR3 gives the full variable domain: DVKVTQSSRYLVKRTGEKVFLECVQDMDHENMFWYRQDPGLGLRLIYFSYDVKMKEKGDIPEGYSVSREKKERFSLILESASTNQTSMYLCASSQHEDEQFFGPGTRLTVL.

The CDR3 here is CASSRSREQYF. In DNA, the CDR3 is TGTGCCAGCAGCAGGTCCCGCGAGCAGTACTTC. J is TRBJ2-7 and V is TRBV6-5; D unclear. Trimming removed 6 bases at V and 6 bases at J, with 9 bases between. Germline CDR1 MNHEY, CDR2 SVGAGI. The CDR3 consists of 11 residues.

In its sample, this clone is medium-sized (0.01 to 0.1%). The V and J genes are TRBV6-1 and TRBJ2-1; the D gene is possibly TRBD2 (6 bases). The CDR3 spans 15 residues. Trimming cost V 2 bases and J 3 bases, with 11 bases left between them. Germline loops: CDR1 MNHNS, CDR2 SASEGT. The CDR3, as DNA: TGTGCCAGCAGTGAAAATAGCGGTTACTACAATGAGCAGTTCTTC. Protein product: CASSENSGYYNEQFF.

CDR3 residues: CASRKTGNTGELFF. The DNA for the CDR3 is TGTGCCAGCAGAAAGACGGGGAACACCGGGGAGCTGTTTTTT. V is TRBV28 and J is TRBJ2-2; no clear D. CDR3 size: 14 residues. Germline CDR1 reads MDHEN; CDR2 reads SYDVKM. The V end was cut by 6 bases, the J end by 1 base, with 9 bases between.